The 30 T cell receptor beta chains below come from one sample, sequenced in a study of OX40 agonist ivuxolimab in advanced cancers. TCRdb's table, derived via immunoSEQ multiplex PCR, lists solely in-frame clones and lacks some. The table lists approximately 40,000 clones, approximately 84% of them singletons. The specimen comprised CD4+ or CD8+ T cells sorted from blood, sampled in a trial of the OX40 agonist ivuxolimab. The receptors were gathered from an adult with an advanced solid tumor such as melanoma, head and neck, liver or kidney cancer.

The chain has TRBV6-1 and TRBJ1-1; possible D gene TRBD1, 6 bases. The germline gives CDR1 MNHNS, CDR2 SASEGT. The CDR3 consists of 16 residues. V was clipped by 1 base and J by 4 bases, with 16 bases between them. DNA of the CDR3: TGTGCCAGCAGTGAAGGACAATTCAGGGGTAGCACTGAAGCTTTCTTT. Its protein is CASSEGQFRGSTEAFF.

The chain is built from TRBV11-1 and TRBJ1-2; D remains ambiguous. This CDR3 comprises 11 residues. Germline values: CDR1 SGHAT, CDR2 FQDESV (reference sequence). V was trimmed by 1 base and J by 6 bases, leaving 3 bases between them. This CDR3 reads CASSLGDGYTF. The DNA of the CDR3 is TGTGCCAGCAGCTTAGGGGATGGCTACACCTTC.

V usage is TRBV11-2 and J usage is TRBJ1-1; D gene unclear. Germline V gene sequence: CDR1 SGHAT, CDR2 FQNNGV. The length of the CDR3 is 15 residues. Deletions cut 2 bases from V and 1 base from J, with 11 bases between. For the CDR3, the DNA is TGTGCCAGCAGCTTATTTCTTCCACAGAACACTGAAGCTTTCTTT. The encoded protein is CASSLFLPQNTEAFF. The full variable domain, in which reference TRBV11-2 and TRBJ1-1 provide the parts outside the CDR3, is EAGVAQSPRYKIIEKRQSVAFWCNPISGHATLYWYQQILGQGPKLLIQFQNNGVVDDSQLPKDRFSAERLKGVDSTLKIQPAKLEDSAVYLCASSLFLPQNTEAFFGQGTRLTVV.

The chain employs TRBV7-9 and TRBJ2-1, with 8 bases matching TRBD2. Losses at the gene ends were 5 bases for V and 4 bases for J; bases not matched to a gene: 10. CDR3 size: 16 residues. CDR1 and CDR2 from the germline V gene are SEHNR and FQNEAQ (reference sequence). The CDR3 here is CASSPHPGGGYNEQFF. CDR3 in DNA: TGTGCCAGCAGCCCGCATCCAGGCGGGGGGTACAATGAGCAGTTCTTC.

A single count supports this clone. This chain links TRBV5-6 with TRBJ1-2, with 7 bases that match TRBD1. V shed 4 bases and J 8 bases; nucleotides not matched to a gene: 11. The CDR3 runs to 14 residues. Germline V gene sequence: CDR1 SGHDT, CDR2 YYEEEE. The CDR3 sequence: CASSRQGEGRGYTF. CDR3 DNA: TGTGCCAGCAGCAGGCAGGGGGAGGGAAGAGGCTACACCTTC.

This clone was counted a few times. V and J are TRBV7-3 and TRBJ2-5; 7 positions match TRBD1. The CDR3 sequence is 15 residues long. Germline-derived CDR1 and CDR2 are SGHTA and FQGTGA. V shed 5 bases and J 1 base; nucleotides not matched to a gene: 7. The CDR3: CASSPRDSLQETQYF. The CDR3 DNA follows: TGTGCCAGCAGCCCCCGGGACAGTCTCCAAGAGACCCAGTACTTC.

The V call is TRBV30, the J call TRBJ1-1, with no clear D. Trimming took 0 bases from V and 5 from J, leaving 10 bases between them. Germline V CDR1 and CDR2: GTSNPN, SVGIG (reference sequence). This CDR3 has 13 amino acids. This CDR3 reads CAWSVGVGTEAFF. For the CDR3, the DNA is TGTGCCTGGAGTGTGGGCGTTGGAACTGAAGCTTTCTTT.

The chain combines TRBV10-2 with TRBJ2-7; 7 bases are shared with TRBD1. V lost 7 bases to trimming and J lost 2 bases; unmatched junction nucleotides: 8. The CDR3 consists of 14 residues. CDR1 is WSHSY, CDR2 SAAADI, per germline. This CDR3 reads CASKVRDSTYEQYF. CDR3 bases: TGCGCCAGCAAGGTACGGGACAGCACCTACGAGCAGTACTTC.

The J gene is TRBJ1-1, the V gene TRBV15, with a tentative D call TRBD1 (5 bases). V was pared by 3 bases and J by 7 bases, with 18 bases between. The CDR3 contains 15 residues. Germline-derived CDR1 and CDR2 are LNHNV and YYDKDF (reference sequence). The CDR3 protein is CATSSLGKGTIEAFF. CDR3 DNA sequence: TGTGCCACCAGCAGCCTTGGGAAGGGGACGATTGAAGCTTTCTTT.

This clone was detected once. This sequence joins TRBV5-6 and TRBJ2-2, with D perhaps TRBD1 (6 bases). There are 16 residues in the CDR3. In germline, CDR1 is SGHDT, CDR2 YYEEEE. The V end was cut by 4 bases, the J end by 4 bases, with 17 bases between. As DNA, the CDR3 is TGTGCCAGCAGCCCCCGGACAGTTCCTGGCACCGGGGAGCTGTTTTTT. Protein sequence: CASSPRTVPGTGELFF.

This chain links TRBV9 with TRBJ2-5; D remains unclear. The CDR3 spans 13 residues. The V gene lost 3 bases and the J gene lost 4 bases, with 10 bases spanning the gap. The germline V gene has CDR1 SGDLS and CDR2 YYNGEE. In DNA, the CDR3 is TGTGCCAGCAGCGCCAGCCCCCCAGAGACCCAGTACTTC. Translating gives CASSASPPETQYF.

In this sample, this clone turned up many times. The chain recombines TRBV9 with TRBJ2-7, with 7 bases aligning to TRBD1. The CDR3 runs to 16 residues. After removal of 4 bases from V and 2 bases from J, the junction contained 12 bases not matched to a gene. CDR1 is SGDLS and CDR2 is YYNGEE in the germline V gene. DNA for the CDR3: TGTGCCAGCAGCACCGACCCGGGACAGAACACCTACGAGCAGTACTTC. This encodes CASSTDPGQNTYEQYF.

This clone has more than one count but fewer than ten. CDR3 loop: CASGGGTLQFF. CDR3 nucleotide sequence: TGTGCCAGCGGAGGGGGGACTCTGCAGTTCTTC. This rearrangement joins TRBV14 to TRBJ2-1; the D gene could be TRBD1 or TRBD2 (6 bases each). The CDR3 runs 11 residues. Trimming took 8 bases from V and 12 from J, leaving 14 bases between them. CDR1 SGHDN and CDR2 FVKESK come from the germline V gene.

This CDR3 reads CASEGRGYEQYF. The CDR3 nucleotides are TGTGCTAGTGAGGGCAGGGGTTACGAGCAGTACTTC. V usage is TRBV12-5 and J usage is TRBJ2-7, with D perhaps matching TRBD1 (6 bases). The CDR3 has 12 residues. Germline assignment: CDR1 LGHNT and CDR2 FRNRAP. V gave up 7 bases and J gave up 4 bases, with 11 bases separating them.

The chain combines TRBV13 with TRBJ2-7; TRBD1 aligns across 7 bases. The CDR3 has 13 amino acids. V was pared by 5 bases and J by 2 bases, with 3 bases of the junction left unmatched. Germline values: CDR1 PRHDT, CDR2 FYEKMQ (reference sequence). The CDR3 DNA is TGTGCCAGCAGCCGGGACAGCACCTACGAGCAGTACTTC. It encodes CASSRDSTYEQYF.

The rearrangement links TRBV30 to TRBJ1-2; 8 positions match TRBD1. Per germline, CDR1 GTSNPN and CDR2 SVGIG (reference sequence). This CDR3 region has 13 residues. The trim removed 2 bases at V and 6 bases at J, leaving 5 bases unmatched. The CDR3 DNA reads as TGTGCCTGGAGTCAGGACAGGGCCAATGGCTACACCTTC. Its protein is CAWSQDRANGYTF.

This clone was detected once. This chain links TRBV9 with TRBJ2-1, with 8 nucleotides matching TRBD1. The trim removed 1 base at V and 0 bases at J, leaving 3 bases unmatched. Per germline, CDR1 SGDLS and CDR2 YYNGEE. The CDR3 spans 16 residues. Here the CDR3 reads CASSVWTGTSYNEQFF. The CDR3 nucleotides read TGTGCCAGCAGCGTATGGACAGGGACCTCCTACAATGAGCAGTTCTTC.

This clone appeared many times. The V and J genes are TRBV9 and TRBJ1-1; TRBD1 agrees at 7 bases. The ends lost 5 bases at V and 7 bases at J; junction bases unmatched: 26. The length of the CDR3 is 19 residues. Germline-derived CDR1 and CDR2 are SGDLS and YYNGEE. CDR3 sequence: CASRDNPTGRGRDEDEAFF. The CDR3 region has the DNA TGTGCCAGCAGGGACAACCCAACCGGGAGGGGGCGCGATGAGGATGAAGCTTTCTTT.

The J gene is TRBJ1-2, the V gene TRBV4-2; D call uncertain. Trimming pared 3 bases from V and 2 bases from J, leaving 16 bases between. The CDR3 totals 16 residues. Germline loops: CDR1 LGHNA, CDR2 YNFKEQ. The CDR3 loop is CASSHVFGNENYGYTF. In DNA form, the CDR3 reads TGTGCCAGCAGCCACGTTTTCGGGAATGAGAACTATGGCTACACCTTC.

The chain recombines TRBV6-5 with TRBJ1-1; D not resolved. V lost 5 bases, J lost 3 bases, and 7 bases lay in between. This CDR3 has 12 residues. Germline V lookup: CDR1 MNHEY, CDR2 SVGAGI. In DNA, the CDR3 is TGTGCCAGCAGTAAAGGGTACACTGAAGCTTTCTTT. This translates into CASSKGYTEAFF.

The chain has TRBV11-3 and TRBJ2-5; TRBD2 agrees at 8 bases. In germline, CDR1 is SGHNT, CDR2 YENEEA. Trimming removed 1 base from V and 1 base from J; junction bases left unmatched: 2. The CDR3 has 15 amino acids. The CDR3 coding sequence is TGTGCCAGCAGCTTAGGAACTAGCGGCCAAGAGACCCAGTACTTC. Protein product: CASSLGTSGQETQYF.

The genes are TRBV6-5 and TRBJ1-4, with 7 bases fitting TRBD1. The length of the CDR3 is 13 residues. V trimming: 5 bases; J trimming: 8 bases; junction bases outside the gene matches: 5. From germline, CDR1 is MNHEY and CDR2 SVGAGI. The CDR3 is CASSETGFEKLFF. The CDR3 nucleotides are TGTGCCAGCAGTGAGACAGGGTTCGAAAAACTGTTTTTT.

The chain is built from TRBV7-9 and TRBJ1-3; possible D gene TRBD1, 5 bases. Germline assignment: CDR1 SEHNR and CDR2 FQNEAQ (reference sequence). This CDR3 contains 14 residues. V was trimmed by 5 bases and J by 0 bases, leaving 8 bases between them. The CDR3 DNA reads as TGTGCCAGCAGCCCAGGGAGCTCTGGAAACACCATATATTTT. Amino acids: CASSPGSSGNTIYF.

V and J are TRBV4-1 and TRBJ2-7; TRBD2 matches at 7 bases. Per the germline V gene, CDR1 is MGHRA and CDR2 is YSYEKL. The CDR3 loop spans 14 amino acids. The trim removed 4 bases at V and 3 bases at J, leaving 6 bases unmatched. The CDR3 coding sequence is TGCGCCAGCAGCCCCTCTAGCGGCAACTACGAGCAGTACTTC. Protein product: CASSPSSGNYEQYF.

This clone was seen just once. The V gene is TRBV4-2, the J gene TRBJ2-1; the D gene is possibly TRBD2 (7 bases). Germline V gene sequence: CDR1 LGHNA, CDR2 YNFKEQ. V lost 0 bases to trimming and J lost 5 bases, with 26 bases between them. This CDR3 region has 20 residues. As DNA, the CDR3 is TGTGCCAGCAGCCAAGAACCCCTTCTCCCAACGGGGGCGGGGGACAATGAGCAGTTCTTC. This translates into CASSQEPLLPTGAGDNEQFF.

The rearrangement joins TRBV5-6 to TRBJ1-5, with 10 bases identical to TRBD1. The CDR3 has 14 amino acids. CDR1 and CDR2 (germline): SGHDT, YYEEEE. Unmatched junction bases numbered 3, after V lost 4 bases and J lost 5 bases. CDR3 sequence reads: CASSLGQGDQPQHF. The CDR3 region has the DNA TGTGCCAGCAGCCTAGGACAGGGGGATCAGCCCCAGCATTTT.

The chain recombines TRBV6-6 with TRBJ2-6; no firm D call. The CDR3 covers 15 residues. Between the trimmed V and J ends, which lost 2 bases and 1 base, there was a span of 6 bases. The germline V gene encodes CDR1 MNHNY and CDR2 SVGAGI (reference sequence). DNA for the CDR3: TGTGCCAGCAGTTACACGGAGTCTGGGGCCAACGTCCTGACTTTC. Protein: CASSYTESGANVLTF.

V gene TRBV27 combines with J gene TRBJ1-5; maybe TRBD1 (6 bases). V was cut by 2 bases and J by 11 bases, with 19 bases left in between. The CDR3 has 15 residues. Germline V CDR1 and CDR2: MNHEY, SMNVEV (reference sequence). As DNA, the CDR3 is TGTGCCAGCAGTTTAGGAGGGGCAGGGCCAGGGGCCCAGCATTTT. Its translation: CASSLGGAGPGAQHF.

This clone was detected only once. The identical CDR3 is also encoded by other nucleotide sequences in the sample. V and J are TRBV7-9 and TRBJ1-3; unclear D gene. The V and J ends lost 1 base and 3 bases respectively, with 1 base between them. The CDR3 has 12 amino acids. The germline gives CDR1 SEHNR, CDR2 FQNEAQ (reference sequence). CDR3 residues: CASSLGGNTIYF. The DNA for the CDR3 is TGTGCCAGCAGCTTAGGTGGAAACACCATATATTTT.

The rearrangement joins TRBV11-2 to TRBJ1-2; D gene ambiguous. The CDR3 has 12 residues. V gave up 6 bases and J gave up 5 bases, with 10 bases separating them. Germline CDR1 and CDR2: SGHAT and FQNNGV. The CDR3 nucleotides read TGTGCCAGCAGGGGAATTGGTTATGGCTACACCTTC. Protein: CASRGIGYGYTF.